The rows below give T cell receptor beta chains drawn from one sample of a study of T cell repertoires in cytomegalovirus infection. Their antigens are not known. MiXCR was run by TCRdb on the reads, yielding one entry per CDR3 protein. The sample has more than 40,000 distinct CDR3 sequences; about a fifth are singletons. Material: CD8+ T cells from cultured PBMCs, obtained from culture after CMV antigen stimulation. These TCRs come from a human donor in good health (CMV status not recorded). Some clones in this sample may be carry-over from other donors' samples. CDR3s include the opening cysteine and the closing phenylalanine or tryptophan. D genes are given only for firm matches. Where a row states a size, it is once, few, many or the class of an expanded clone; other rows omit it.

V gene	J gene	clone size	D gene	CDR3 protein	CDR3 DNA
TRBV2	TRBJ2-7	few	NA	CASSEGGRGVGYEQYF	TGTGCCAGCAGTGAAGGGGGGAGAGGAGTTGGGTACGAGCAGTACTTC
TRBV6-1	TRBJ2-1	NA	NA	CASRWMGGNNEQFF	TGTGCCAGCAGGTGGATGGGGGGTAACAATGAGCAGTTCTTC
TRBV11-1	TRBJ2-1	NA	TRBD2	CATTDGGNYNEQFF	TGTGCCACCACCGACGGGGGGAACTACAATGAGCAGTTCTTC
TRBV7-2	TRBJ2-7	few	NA	CASSLNRPYEQYF	TGTGCCAGCAGCTTGAACAGGCCCTACGAGCAGTACTTC
TRBV11-1	TRBJ2-6	NA	TRBD1	CASSSPRTGLSSGANVLTF	TGTGCCAGCAGCTCCCCCCGGACAGGGCTAAGCTCTGGGGCCAACGTCCTGACTTTC
TRBV27	TRBJ2-5	once	TRBD2	CASRLYGGAEETQYF	TGTGCCAGCCGTTTATACGGGGGGGCCGAGGAGACCCAGTACTTC
TRBV7-6	TRBJ2-1	NA	NA	CASSLENNEQFF	TGTGCCAGCAGCTTAGAGAACAATGAGCAGTTCTTC
TRBV7-2	TRBJ2-3	NA	NA	CASSLTSQGSRTQCF	TGTGCCAGCAGCTTAACCTCACAGGGTTCGCGGACGCAGTGTTTT
TRBV6-1	TRBJ2-1	few	NA	CASDPQSPYNEQFF	TGTGCCAGCGATCCACAGAGTCCCTACAATGAGCAGTTCTTC
TRBV6-5	TRBJ2-5	many	NA	CASSGETGRETQYF	TGTGCCAGCAGTGGAGAGACAGGCAGGGAGACCCAGTACTTC
TRBV30	TRBJ2-3	NA	TRBD2	CAWSVGRAGGSDTQYF	TGTGCCTGGAGTGTTGGGCGTGCGGGAGGGTCGGATACGCAGTATTTT
TRBV7-9	TRBJ2-1	NA	NA	CASSSEGDLHEQFF	TGTGCCAGCAGCTCCGAGGGAGACCTCCATGAGCAGTTCTTC
TRBV4-1	TRBJ2-5	few	NA	CASSQDMETQYF	TGCGCCAGCAGCCAAGATATGGAGACCCAGTACTTC
TRBV14	TRBJ2-7	few	TRBD1	CASSQDMKTGGFYEQYF	TGTGCCAGCAGCCAAGATATGAAGACAGGGGGCTTTTACGAGCAGTACTTC
TRBV7-2	TRBJ2-2	NA	NA	CASSLELSVATGELFF	TGTGCCAGCAGCTTAGAGTTGTCAGTTGCGACCGGGGAGCTGTTTTTT
TRBV19	TRBJ2-7	NA	NA	CASSISAGEDEQYF	TGTGCCAGTAGTATATCGGCAGGGGAGGACGAGCAGTACTTC
TRBV5-5	TRBJ1-5	few	NA	CASSLDRDPHQPQHF	TGTGCCAGCAGCCTGGACCGGGACCCCCACCAGCCCCAGCATTTT
TRBV6-2/TRBV6-3	TRBJ2-3	few	NA	CASSDVGDTQYF	TGTGCCAGCAGTGACGTGGGAGATACGCAGTATTTT
TRBV6-1	TRBJ2-7	few	TRBD2	CASSLPVLAGGLTYEQYF	TGTGCCAGCAGTCTACCAGTTTTAGCGGGAGGCTTGACCTACGAGCAGTACTTC
TRBV15	TRBJ2-3	NA	TRBD2	CATSSALGWLAGDTDTQYF	TGTGCCACCAGCAGCGCTTTGGGGTGGCTAGCGGGAGACACAGATACGCAGTATTTT
TRBV29-1	TRBJ2-7	NA	NA	CSVEAGNEQYF	TGCAGCGTTGAAGCGGGGAACGAGCAGTACTTC
TRBV6-2/TRBV6-3	TRBJ1-5	few	TRBD1	CASSYGPGQGYQPQHF	TGTGCCAGCAGTTACGGCCCTGGACAGGGATATCAGCCCCAGCATTTT
TRBV11-1	TRBJ1-1	NA	NA	CASSSTGKMNTEAFF	TGTGCCAGCAGCTCTACAGGGAAAATGAACACTGAAGCTTTCTTT
TRBV4-1	TRBJ2-7	few	TRBD1	CASSQAGQYEQYF	TGCGCCAGCAGCCAAGCGGGACAGTACGAGCAGTACTTC
TRBV24-1	TRBJ2-6	few	NA	CATSDKQGSGANVLTF	TGTGCCACCAGTGATAAACAGGGATCTGGGGCCAACGTCCTGACTTTC
TRBV12-3/TRBV12-4	TRBJ1-2	once	TRBD1	CASSFTGDLYGYTF	TGTGCCAGCAGTTTTACAGGGGACCTCTATGGCTACACCTTC
TRBV4-2	TRBJ1-5	NA	TRBD1	CASSQDWPGTVLWYGNQPQHF	TGTGCCAGCAGCCAAGATTGGCCCGGGACAGTCCTCTGGTATGGCAATCAGCCCCAGCATTTT
TRBV7-8	TRBJ2-1	NA	TRBD2	CASSPKLAGVDEQFF	TGTGCCAGCAGCCCCAAGTTAGCGGGAGTAGATGAGCAGTTCTTC
TRBV19	TRBJ2-7	few	NA	CASSLRPIYEQYF	TGTGCCAGTAGCCTACGCCCTATCTACGAGCAGTACTTC
TRBV7-2	TRBJ2-2	few	NA	CASSLGTGELFF	TGTGCCAGCAGCTTAGGGACCGGGGAGCTGTTTTTT
TRBV7-2	TRBJ2-2	few	NA	CASSFYANTGELFF	TGTGCCAGCAGCTTCTACGCAAACACCGGGGAGCTGTTTTTT
TRBV7-3	TRBJ2-2	NA	NA	CASSGLGGSGELFF	TGTGCCAGCAGTGGCTTGGGGGGATCCGGGGAGCTGTTTTTT